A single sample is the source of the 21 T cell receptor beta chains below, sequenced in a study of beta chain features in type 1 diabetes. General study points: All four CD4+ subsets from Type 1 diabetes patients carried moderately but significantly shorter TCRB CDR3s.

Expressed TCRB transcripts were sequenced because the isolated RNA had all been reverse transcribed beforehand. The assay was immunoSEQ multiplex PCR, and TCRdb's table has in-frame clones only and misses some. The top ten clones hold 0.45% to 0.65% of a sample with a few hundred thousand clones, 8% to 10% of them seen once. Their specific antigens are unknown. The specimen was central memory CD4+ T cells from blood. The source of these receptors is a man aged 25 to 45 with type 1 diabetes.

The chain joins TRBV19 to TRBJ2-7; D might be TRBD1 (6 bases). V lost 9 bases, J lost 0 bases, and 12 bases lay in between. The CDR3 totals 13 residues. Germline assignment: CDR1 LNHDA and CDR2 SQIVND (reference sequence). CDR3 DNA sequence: TGTGCCAGCCGGACAGAAAGCTCCTACGAGCAGTACTTC. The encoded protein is CASRTESSYEQYF.

The CDR3: CASSADRLSYEQYF. The CDR3 region has the DNA TGTGCCAGCAGTGCGGACAGACTCTCCTACGAGCAGTACTTC. The V and J genes are TRBV6-1 and TRBJ2-7, with a tentative D call TRBD1 (6 bases). Germline CDR1 MNHNS, CDR2 SASEGT. Between the trimmed V and J ends, which lost 4 bases and 0 bases, there was a span of 10 bases. The CDR3 runs to 14 residues.

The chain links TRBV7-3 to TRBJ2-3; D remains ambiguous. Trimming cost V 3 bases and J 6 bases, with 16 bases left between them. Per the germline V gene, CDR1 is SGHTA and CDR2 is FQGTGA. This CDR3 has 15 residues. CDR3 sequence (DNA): TGTGCCAGCAGCTTTCAGGCCAGAAGGTTGGATACGCAGTATTTT. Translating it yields CASSFQARRLDTQYF.

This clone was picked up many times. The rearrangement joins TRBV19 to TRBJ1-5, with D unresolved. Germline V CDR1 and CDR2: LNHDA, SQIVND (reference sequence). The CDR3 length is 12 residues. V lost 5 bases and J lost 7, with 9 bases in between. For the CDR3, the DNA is TGTGCCAGTAGTCCTACGGAACAGCCCCAGCATTTT. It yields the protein CASSPTEQPQHF.

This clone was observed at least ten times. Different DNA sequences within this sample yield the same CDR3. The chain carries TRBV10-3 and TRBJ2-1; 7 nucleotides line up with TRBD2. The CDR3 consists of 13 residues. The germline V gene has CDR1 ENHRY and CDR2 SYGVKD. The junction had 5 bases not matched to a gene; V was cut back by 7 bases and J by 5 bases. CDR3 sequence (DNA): TGTGCCATCACGGGGGGTCGGAACAATGAGCAGTTCTTC. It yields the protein CAITGGRNNEQFF.

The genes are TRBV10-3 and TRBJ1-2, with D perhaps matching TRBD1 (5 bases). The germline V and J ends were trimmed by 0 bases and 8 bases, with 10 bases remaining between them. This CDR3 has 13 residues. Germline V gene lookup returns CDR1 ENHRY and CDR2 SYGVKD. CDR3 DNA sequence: TGTGCCATCAGTGAGTCGGGCAGGGAAGGCTACACCTTC. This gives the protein CAISESGREGYTF.

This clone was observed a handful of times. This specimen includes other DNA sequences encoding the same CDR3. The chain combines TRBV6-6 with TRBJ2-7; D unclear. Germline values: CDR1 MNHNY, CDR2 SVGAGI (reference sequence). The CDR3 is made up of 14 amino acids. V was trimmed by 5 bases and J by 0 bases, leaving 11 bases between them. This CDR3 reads CASSQGQSSYEQYF. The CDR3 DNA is TGTGCCAGCAGTCAAGGGCAGAGCTCCTACGAGCAGTACTTC.

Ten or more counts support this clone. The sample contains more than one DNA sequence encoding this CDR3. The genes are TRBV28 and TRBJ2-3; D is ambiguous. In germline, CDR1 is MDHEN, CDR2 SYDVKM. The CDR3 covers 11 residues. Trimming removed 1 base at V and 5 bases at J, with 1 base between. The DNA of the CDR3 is TGTGCCAGCAGTTTATTAGATACGCAGTATTTT. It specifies CASSLLDTQYF.

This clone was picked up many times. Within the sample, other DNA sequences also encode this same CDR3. CDR3 in amino acids: CASSLDSSSYEQYF. For the CDR3, the DNA is TGTGCCAGCAGCTTAGACAGCAGTTCCTACGAGCAGTACTTC. The rearrangement joins TRBV7-9 to TRBJ2-7; D gene unclear. The germline gives CDR1 SEHNR, CDR2 FQNEAQ (reference sequence). Trimming removed 1 base from V and 1 base from J, with 8 bases in between. The CDR3 totals 14 residues.

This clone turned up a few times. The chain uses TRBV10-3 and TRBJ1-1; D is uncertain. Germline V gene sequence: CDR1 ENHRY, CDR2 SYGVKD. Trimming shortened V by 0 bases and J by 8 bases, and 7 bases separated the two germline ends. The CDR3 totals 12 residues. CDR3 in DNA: TGTGCCATCAGTGAGTCGTCCAGGGAAGCTTTCTTT. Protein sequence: CAISESSREAFF.

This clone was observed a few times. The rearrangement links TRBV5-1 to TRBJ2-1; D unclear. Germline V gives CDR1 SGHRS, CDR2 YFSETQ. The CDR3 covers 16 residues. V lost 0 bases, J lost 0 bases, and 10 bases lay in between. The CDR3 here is CASSLGHTRSYNEQFF. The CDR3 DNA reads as TGCGCCAGCAGCTTGGGGCACACACGCTCCTACAATGAGCAGTTCTTC.

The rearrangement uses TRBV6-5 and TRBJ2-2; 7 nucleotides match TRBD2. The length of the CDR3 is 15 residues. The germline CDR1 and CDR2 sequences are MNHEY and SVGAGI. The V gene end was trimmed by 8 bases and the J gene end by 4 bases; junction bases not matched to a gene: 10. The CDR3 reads CASGTDSGFTGELFF. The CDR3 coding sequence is TGTGCCAGCGGGACGGATAGCGGGTTCACCGGGGAGCTGTTTTTT.

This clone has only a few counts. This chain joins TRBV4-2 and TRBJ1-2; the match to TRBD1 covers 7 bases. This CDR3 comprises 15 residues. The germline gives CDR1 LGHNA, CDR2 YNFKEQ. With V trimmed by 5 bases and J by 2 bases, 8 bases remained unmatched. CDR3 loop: CASSYVGTDNYGYTF. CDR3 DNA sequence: TGTGCCAGCAGCTACGTAGGGACAGACAACTATGGCTACACCTTC.

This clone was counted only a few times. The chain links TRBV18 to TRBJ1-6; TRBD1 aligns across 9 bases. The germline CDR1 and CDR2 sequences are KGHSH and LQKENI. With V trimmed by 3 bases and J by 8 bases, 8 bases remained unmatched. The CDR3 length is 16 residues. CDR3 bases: TGTGCCAGCTCACCCGCGACAGGGGGGTTTGATTCACCCCTCCACTTT. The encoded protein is CASSPATGGFDSPLHF.

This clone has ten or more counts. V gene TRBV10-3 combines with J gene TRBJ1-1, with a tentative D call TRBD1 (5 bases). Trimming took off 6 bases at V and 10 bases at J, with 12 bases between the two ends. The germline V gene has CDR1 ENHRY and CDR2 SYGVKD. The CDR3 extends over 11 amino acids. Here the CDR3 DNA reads TGTGCCATCAGGGGGCAGGGAATAGCTTTCTTT. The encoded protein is CAIRGQGIAFF.

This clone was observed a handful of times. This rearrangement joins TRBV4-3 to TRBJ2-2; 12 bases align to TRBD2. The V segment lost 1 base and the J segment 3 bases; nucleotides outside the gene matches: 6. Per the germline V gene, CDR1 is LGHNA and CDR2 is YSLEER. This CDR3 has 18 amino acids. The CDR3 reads CASSQVPLAGGDTGELFF. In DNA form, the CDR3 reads TGCGCCAGCAGCCAAGTCCCCCTAGCGGGAGGGGACACCGGGGAGCTGTTTTTT.

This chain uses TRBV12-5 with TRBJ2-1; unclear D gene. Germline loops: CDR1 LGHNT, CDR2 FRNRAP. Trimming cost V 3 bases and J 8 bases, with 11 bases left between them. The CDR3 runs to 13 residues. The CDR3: CASGLEPGDEQFF. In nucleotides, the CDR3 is TGTGCTAGTGGTTTAGAGCCAGGAGATGAGCAGTTCTTC. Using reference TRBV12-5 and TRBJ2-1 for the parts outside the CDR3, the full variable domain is DARVTQTPRHKVTEMGQEVTMRCQPILGHNTVFWYRQTMMQGLELLAYFRNRAPLDDSGMPKDRFSAEMPDATLATLKIQPSEPRDSAVYFCASGLEPGDEQFFGPGTRLTVL.

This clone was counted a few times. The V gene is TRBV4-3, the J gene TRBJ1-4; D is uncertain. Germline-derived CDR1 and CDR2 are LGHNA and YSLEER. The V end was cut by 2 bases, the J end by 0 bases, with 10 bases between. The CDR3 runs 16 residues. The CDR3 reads CASSQYMGATNEKLFF. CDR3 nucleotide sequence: TGCGCCAGCAGCCAATACATGGGTGCAACTAATGAAAAACTGTTTTTT.

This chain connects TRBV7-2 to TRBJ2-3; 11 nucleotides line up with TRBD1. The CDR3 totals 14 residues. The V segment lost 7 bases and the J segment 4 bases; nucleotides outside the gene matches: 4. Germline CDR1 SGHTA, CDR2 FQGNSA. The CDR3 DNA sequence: TGTGCCAGCACCCCGGGACAGGGGGCAGATACGCAGTATTTT. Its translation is CASTPGQGADTQYF.

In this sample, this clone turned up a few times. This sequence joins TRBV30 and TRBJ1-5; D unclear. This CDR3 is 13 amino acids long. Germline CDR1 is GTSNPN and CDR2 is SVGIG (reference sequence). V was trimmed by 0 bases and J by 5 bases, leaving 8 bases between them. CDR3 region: CAWSVLQDQPQHF. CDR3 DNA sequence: TGTGCCTGGAGTGTACTCCAGGATCAGCCCCAGCATTTT. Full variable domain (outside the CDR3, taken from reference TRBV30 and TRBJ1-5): SQTIHQWPATLVQPVGSPLSLECTVEGTSNPNLYWYRQAAGRGLQLLFYSVGIGQISSEVPQNLSASRPQDRQFILSSKKLLLSDSGFYLCAWSVLQDQPQHFGDGTRLSIL.

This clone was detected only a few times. This chain's CDR3 is CASRNLMNTEAFF. The CDR3 DNA follows: TGTGCCAGCAGGAACCTTATGAACACTGAAGCTTTCTTT. J is TRBJ1-1 and V is TRBV11-2; unclear D gene. Trimming cost V 6 bases and J 0 bases, with 8 bases left between them. The CDR3 extends over 13 amino acids. Germline lookup yields CDR1 SGHAT and CDR2 FQNNGV.